This T cell receptor beta chain was identified during a study of CD8 T cells in ankylosing spondylitis. Whole-study findings and limits: Clones linked to the disease showed a CD8+ phenotype. They occurred at relatively low frequencies in peripheral blood. In ankylosing spondylitis blood, a motif of seven to nine highly homologous TCR beta variants appeared characteristic. Significant enrichment of disease-linked clones was reportedly seen in matched ankylosing spondylitis synovial fluid.

TCR beta libraries were made by quantitative 5'-RACE with molecular barcodes. TCRdb used MiXCR to reprocess the 5' RACE reads, holding one entry per CDR3 protein. The repertoire holds about 210,000 distinct CDR3 sequences, with around 7.9% as singletons. This clonotype was seen many times. Antigen unknown. With 6 bases removed from V and 2 bases from J, the gap between germline ends came to 11 bases. The length of the CDR3 is 13 residues. The V gene's germline CDR1 is ENHRY and CDR2 SYGVKD. The receptor was derived from a male donor with ankylosing spondylitis. This chain uses TRBV10-3 with TRBJ2-7; no clear D. The specimen was blood, either unsorted or a sorted T cell fraction (not recorded which). The CDR3 here is CAIRLDGTYEQYF. As DNA, the CDR3 is TGTGCCATCAGGTTGGACGGAACCTACGAGCAGTACTTC.